This entry concerns a single T cell receptor (beta chain). The CDR3 is made up of 15 amino acids. Germline CDR1 is LNHNV and CDR2 is YYDKDF (reference sequence). Trimming removed 4 bases at V and 0 bases at J, with 10 bases between. Using immunoSEQ multiplex PCR, the repertoire was profiled, and TCRdb retains in-frame clones only, with some absent. The repertoire consists of 80,000 to 100,000 clones, with 80% to 95% occurring once and the leading ten covering 2.5% to 3.5%. These data are taken from a study of control samples from healthy donors and cancer patients. The clonotype was recovered from a human donor in good health. The donor label of this sample is uncertain. V is TRBV15 and J is TRBJ1-3; D is unresolved. Material: blood. The CDR3 loop is CATSKDGFSGNTIYF. The CDR3 DNA reads as TGTGCCACCAGCAAGGACGGCTTCTCTGGAAACACCATATATTTT.